This TCR beta chain was recorded in a study of blood T cells in healthy people across ages. A second PCR, run for roughly 6 to 11 cycles, used a sample-barcoded 5' primer plus a J-beta primer mix. TCRdb re-analysed the 5' RACE reads in MiXCR, keeping a single row per CDR3 protein. The sample lists hundreds of thousands of distinct CDR3 sequences; roughly 50% were seen once. The CDR3 runs 15 residues. Trimming left V 4 bases short and J 1 base short, with 10 bases between. Germline V gene lookup returns CDR1 MNHEY and CDR2 SVGAGI. The chain links TRBV6-5 to TRBJ2-2; no clear D. This sequence originates from an elderly man in good health. Sequenced material: blood. In DNA form, the CDR3 reads TGTGCCAGCAGTTTTTCCCCACAGAACACCGGGGAGCTGTTTTTT. Amino acids: CASSFSPQNTGELFF.